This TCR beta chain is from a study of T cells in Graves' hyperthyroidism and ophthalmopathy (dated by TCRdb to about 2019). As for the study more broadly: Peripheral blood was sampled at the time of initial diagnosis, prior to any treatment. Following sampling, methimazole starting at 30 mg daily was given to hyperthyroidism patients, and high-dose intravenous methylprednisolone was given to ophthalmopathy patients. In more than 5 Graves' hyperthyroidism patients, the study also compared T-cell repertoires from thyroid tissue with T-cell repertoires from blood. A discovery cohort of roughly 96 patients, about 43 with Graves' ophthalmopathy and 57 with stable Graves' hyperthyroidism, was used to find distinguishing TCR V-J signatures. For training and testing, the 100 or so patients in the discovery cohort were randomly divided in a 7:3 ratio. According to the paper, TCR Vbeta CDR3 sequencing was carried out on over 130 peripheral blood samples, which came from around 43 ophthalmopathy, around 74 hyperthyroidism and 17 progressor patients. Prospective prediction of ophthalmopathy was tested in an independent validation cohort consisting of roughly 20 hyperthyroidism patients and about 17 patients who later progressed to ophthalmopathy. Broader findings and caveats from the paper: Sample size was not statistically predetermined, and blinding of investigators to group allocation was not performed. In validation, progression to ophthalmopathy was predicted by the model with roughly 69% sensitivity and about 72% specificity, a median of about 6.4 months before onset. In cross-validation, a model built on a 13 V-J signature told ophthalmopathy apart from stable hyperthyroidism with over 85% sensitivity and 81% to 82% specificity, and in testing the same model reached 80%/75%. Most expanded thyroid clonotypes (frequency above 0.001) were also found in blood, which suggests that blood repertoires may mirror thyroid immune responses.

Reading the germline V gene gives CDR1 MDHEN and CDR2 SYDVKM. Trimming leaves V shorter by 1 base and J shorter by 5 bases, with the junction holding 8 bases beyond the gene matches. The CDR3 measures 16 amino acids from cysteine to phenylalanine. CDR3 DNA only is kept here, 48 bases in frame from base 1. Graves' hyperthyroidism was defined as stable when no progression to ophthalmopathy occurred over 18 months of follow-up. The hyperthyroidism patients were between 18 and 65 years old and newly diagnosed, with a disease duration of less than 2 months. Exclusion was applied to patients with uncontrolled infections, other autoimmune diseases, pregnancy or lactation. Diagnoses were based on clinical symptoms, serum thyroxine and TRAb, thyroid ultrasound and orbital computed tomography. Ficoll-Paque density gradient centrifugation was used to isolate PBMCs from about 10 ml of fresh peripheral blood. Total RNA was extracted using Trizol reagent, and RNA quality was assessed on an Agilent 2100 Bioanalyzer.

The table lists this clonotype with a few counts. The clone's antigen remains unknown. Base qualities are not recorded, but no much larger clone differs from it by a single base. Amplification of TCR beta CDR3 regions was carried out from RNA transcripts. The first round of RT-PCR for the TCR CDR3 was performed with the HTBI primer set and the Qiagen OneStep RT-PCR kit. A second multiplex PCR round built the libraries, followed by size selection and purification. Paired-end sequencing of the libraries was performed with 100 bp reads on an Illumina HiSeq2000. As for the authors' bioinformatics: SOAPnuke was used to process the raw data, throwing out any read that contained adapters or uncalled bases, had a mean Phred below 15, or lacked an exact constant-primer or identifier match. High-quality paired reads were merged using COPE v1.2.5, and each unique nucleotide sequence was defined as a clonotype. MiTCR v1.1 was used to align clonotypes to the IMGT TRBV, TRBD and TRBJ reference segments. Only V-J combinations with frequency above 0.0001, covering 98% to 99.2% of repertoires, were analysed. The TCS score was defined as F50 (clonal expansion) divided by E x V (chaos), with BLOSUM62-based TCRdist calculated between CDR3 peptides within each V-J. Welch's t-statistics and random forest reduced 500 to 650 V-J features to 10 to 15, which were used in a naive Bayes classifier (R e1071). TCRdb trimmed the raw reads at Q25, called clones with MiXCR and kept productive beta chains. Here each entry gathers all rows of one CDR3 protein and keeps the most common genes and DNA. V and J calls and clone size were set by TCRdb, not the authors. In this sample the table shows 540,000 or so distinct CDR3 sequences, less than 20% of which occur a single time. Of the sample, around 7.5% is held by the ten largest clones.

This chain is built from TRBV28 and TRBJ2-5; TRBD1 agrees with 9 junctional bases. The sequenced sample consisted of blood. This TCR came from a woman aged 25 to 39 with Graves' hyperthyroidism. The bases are TGTGCCAGCAGTTTATATCGGACAGGGGATTGGGAGACCCAGTACTTC. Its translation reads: CASSLYRTGDWETQYF.